The present T cell receptor (beta chain) was sequenced within a study of blood T cell repertoires in COVID-19. Sequencing was performed with immunoSEQ multiplex PCR; in TCRdb, only in-frame clones are kept and a portion is missing. The profile shows 180,000 or so clones, more than 70% of them singletons. Seattle patients were enrolled during active infection and followed longitudinally. The length of the CDR3 is 15 residues. Germline V gene data show CDR1 as SGHDN and CDR2 as FVKESK. V lost 2 bases, J lost 0 bases, and 11 bases lay in between. Sequenced material: peripheral blood. The chain uses TRBV14 and TRBJ2-7, with D maybe TRBD2 (5 bases). This receptor was identified in a person between 65 and 79 years old with COVID-19, enrolled during active disease. The CDR3 reads CASSQSGVHSYEQYF. Here the CDR3 DNA reads TGTGCCAGCAGCCAAAGCGGAGTCCACTCCTACGAGCAGTACTTC.